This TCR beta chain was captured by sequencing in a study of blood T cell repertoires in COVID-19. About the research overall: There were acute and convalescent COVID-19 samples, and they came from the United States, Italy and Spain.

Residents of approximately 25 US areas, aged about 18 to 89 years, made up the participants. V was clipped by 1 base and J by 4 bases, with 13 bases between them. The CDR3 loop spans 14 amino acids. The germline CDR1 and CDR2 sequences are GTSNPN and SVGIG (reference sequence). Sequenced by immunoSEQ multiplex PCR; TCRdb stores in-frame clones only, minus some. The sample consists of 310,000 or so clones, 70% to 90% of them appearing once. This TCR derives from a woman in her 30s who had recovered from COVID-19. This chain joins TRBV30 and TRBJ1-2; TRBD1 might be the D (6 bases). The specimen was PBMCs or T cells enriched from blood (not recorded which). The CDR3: CAWSEGQGGYGYTF. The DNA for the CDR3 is TGTGCCTGGAGTGAGGGACAAGGAGGCTATGGCTACACCTTC.